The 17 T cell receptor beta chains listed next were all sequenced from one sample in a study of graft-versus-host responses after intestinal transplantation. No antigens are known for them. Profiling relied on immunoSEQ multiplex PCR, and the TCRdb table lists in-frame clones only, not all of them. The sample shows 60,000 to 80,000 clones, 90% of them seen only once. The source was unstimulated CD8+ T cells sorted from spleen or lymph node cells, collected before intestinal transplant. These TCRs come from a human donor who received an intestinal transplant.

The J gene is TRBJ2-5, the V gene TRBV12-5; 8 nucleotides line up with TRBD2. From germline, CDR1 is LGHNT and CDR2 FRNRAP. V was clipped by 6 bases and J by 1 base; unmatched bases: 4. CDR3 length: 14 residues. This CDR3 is CASGTTSGQETQYF. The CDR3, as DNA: TGTGCTAGTGGCACCACTAGCGGCCAAGAGACCCAGTACTTC. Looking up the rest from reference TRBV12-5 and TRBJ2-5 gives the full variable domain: DARVTQTPRHKVTEMGQEVTMRCQPILGHNTVFWYRQTMMQGLELLAYFRNRAPLDDSGMPKDRFSAEMPDATLATLKIQPSEPRDSAVYFCASGTTSGQETQYFGPGTRLLVL.

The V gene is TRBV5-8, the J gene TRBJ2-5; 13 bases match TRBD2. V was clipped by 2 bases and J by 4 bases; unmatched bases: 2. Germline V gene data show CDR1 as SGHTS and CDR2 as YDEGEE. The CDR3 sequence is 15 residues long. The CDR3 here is CASSFGTSGAETQYF. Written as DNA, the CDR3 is TGTGCCAGCAGCTTCGGGACTAGCGGGGCAGAGACCCAGTACTTC.

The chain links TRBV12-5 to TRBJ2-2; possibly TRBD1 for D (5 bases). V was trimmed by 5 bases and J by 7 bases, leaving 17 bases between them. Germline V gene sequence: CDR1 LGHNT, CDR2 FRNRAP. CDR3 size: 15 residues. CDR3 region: CASGTPGHSDGELFF. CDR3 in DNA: TGTGCTAGTGGTACCCCAGGGCATTCGGACGGGGAGCTGTTTTTT.

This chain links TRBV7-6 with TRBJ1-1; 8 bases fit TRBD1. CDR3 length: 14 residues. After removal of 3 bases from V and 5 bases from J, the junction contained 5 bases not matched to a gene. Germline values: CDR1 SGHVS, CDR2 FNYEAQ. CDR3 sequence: CASSLNTGGTEAFF. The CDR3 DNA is TGTGCCAGCAGCTTGAACACAGGGGGGACTGAAGCTTTCTTT.

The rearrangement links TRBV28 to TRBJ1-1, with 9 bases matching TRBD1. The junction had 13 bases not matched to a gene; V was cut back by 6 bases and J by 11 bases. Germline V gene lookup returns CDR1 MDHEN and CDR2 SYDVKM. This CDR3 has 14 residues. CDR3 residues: CASRLGTGSPWAFF. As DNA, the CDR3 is TGTGCCAGCAGGTTAGGGACAGGGTCTCCATGGGCTTTCTTT.

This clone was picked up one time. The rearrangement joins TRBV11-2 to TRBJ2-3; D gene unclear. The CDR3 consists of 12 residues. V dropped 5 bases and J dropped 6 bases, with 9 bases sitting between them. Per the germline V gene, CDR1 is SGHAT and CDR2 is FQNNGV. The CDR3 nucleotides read TGTGCCAGCAGCCCCACCGGTGATACGCAGTATTTT. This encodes CASSPTGDTQYF.

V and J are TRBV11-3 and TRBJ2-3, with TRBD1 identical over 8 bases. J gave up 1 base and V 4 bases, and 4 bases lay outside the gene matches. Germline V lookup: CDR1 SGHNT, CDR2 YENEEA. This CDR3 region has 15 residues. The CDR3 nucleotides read TGTGCCAGCAGCTCCGGGACAGGAGGCACAGATACGCAGTATTTT. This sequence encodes CASSSGTGGTDTQYF.

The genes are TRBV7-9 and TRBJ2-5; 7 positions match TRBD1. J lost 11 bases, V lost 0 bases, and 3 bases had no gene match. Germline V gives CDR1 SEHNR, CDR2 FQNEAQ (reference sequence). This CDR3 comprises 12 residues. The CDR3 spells CASSLAGTEQYF. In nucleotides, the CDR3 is TGTGCCAGCAGCTTAGCGGGGACAGAGCAGTACTTC.

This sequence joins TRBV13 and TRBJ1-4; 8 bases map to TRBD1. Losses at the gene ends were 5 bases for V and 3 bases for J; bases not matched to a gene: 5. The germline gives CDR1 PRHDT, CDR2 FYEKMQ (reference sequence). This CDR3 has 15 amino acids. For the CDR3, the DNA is TGTGCCAGCAGCAGGACAGGGCTACCTAATGAAAAACTGTTTTTT. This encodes CASSRTGLPNEKLFF.

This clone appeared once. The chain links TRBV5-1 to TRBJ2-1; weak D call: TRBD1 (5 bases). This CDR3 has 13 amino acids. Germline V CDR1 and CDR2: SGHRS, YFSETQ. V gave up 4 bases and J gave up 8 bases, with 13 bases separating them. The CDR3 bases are TGCGCCAGCAGCGCCGACAGTTTAGATGAGCAGTTCTTC. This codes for CASSADSLDEQFF.

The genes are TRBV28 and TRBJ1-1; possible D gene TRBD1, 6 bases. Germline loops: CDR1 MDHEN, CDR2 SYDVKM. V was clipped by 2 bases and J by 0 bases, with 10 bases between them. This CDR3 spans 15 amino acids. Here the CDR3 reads CASSLGGRMNTEAFF. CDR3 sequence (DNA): TGTGCCAGCAGTTTAGGGGGCAGGATGAACACTGAAGCTTTCTTT.

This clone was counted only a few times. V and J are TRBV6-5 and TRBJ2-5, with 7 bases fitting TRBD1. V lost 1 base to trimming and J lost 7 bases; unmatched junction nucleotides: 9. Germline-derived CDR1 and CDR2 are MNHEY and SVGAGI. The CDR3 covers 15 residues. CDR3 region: CASSYYRDSGGTQYF. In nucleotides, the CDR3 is TGTGCCAGCAGTTACTACCGGGACAGTGGTGGGACCCAGTACTTC.

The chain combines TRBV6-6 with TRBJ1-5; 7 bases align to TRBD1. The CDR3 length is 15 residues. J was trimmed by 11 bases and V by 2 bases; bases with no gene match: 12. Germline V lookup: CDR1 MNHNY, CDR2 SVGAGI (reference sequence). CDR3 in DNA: TGTGCCAGCAGTTACGGGGGGACAGTCCCTGGGGCCCAGCATTTT. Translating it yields CASSYGGTVPGAQHF.

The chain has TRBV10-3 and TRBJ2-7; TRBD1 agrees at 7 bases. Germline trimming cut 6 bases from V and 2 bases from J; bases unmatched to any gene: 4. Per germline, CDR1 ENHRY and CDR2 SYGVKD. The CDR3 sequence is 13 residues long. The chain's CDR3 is CAIRGTETYEQYF. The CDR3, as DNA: TGTGCCATCAGGGGGACAGAAACCTACGAGCAGTACTTC.

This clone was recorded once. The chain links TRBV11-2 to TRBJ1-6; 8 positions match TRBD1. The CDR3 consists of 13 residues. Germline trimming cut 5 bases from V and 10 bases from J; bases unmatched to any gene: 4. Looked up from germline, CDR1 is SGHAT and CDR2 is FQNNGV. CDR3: CASSEGQGSPLHF. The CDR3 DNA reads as TGTGCCAGCAGCGAAGGACAGGGCTCACCCCTCCACTTT.

CDR3 DNA: TGTGCCAGCAGCCTTCAGGGGGTGGGGTACGAGCAGTACTTC. Protein sequence: CASSLQGVGYEQYF. J is TRBJ2-7 and V is TRBV7-8, with 7 bases aligning to TRBD1. From germline, CDR1 is SGHVS and CDR2 FQNEAQ. The CDR3 is made up of 14 amino acids. Trimming at V came to 5 bases and at J to 4 bases, leaving 8 bases not matched to a gene.

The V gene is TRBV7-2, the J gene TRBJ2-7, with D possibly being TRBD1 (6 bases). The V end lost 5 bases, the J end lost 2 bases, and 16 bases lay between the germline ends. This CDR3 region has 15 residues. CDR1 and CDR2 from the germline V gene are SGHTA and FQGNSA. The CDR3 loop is CASSGGPYRTYEQYF. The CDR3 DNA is TGTGCCAGCAGCGGGGGCCCCTACAGGACCTACGAGCAGTACTTC.